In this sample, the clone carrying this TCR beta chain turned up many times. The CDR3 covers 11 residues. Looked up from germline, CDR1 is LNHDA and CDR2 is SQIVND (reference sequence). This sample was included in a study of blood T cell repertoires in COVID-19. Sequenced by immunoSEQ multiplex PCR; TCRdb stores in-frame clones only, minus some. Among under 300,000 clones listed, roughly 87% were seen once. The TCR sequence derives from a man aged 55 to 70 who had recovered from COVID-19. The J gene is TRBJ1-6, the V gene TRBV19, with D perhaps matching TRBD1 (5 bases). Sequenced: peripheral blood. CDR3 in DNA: TGTGCTAGCGGGGGGAATACACCCCTCCACTTT. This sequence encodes CASGGNTPLHF.